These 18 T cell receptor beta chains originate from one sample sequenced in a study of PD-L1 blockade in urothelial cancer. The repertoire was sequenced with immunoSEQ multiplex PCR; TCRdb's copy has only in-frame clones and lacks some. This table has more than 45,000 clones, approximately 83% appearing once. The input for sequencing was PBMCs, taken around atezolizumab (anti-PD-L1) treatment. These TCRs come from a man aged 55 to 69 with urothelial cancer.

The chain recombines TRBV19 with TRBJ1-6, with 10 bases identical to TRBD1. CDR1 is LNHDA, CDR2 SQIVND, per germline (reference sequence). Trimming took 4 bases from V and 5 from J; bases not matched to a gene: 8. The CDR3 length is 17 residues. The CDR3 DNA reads TGTGCCAGTAGTAGTAGGGGACAGGGGAAGAATAATTCACCCCTCCACTTT. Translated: CASSSRGQGKNNSPLHF.

CDR3 in amino acids: CASSLSETIGTEAFF. For the CDR3, the DNA is TGTGCCAGCAGCTTATCGGAGACCATTGGCACTGAAGCTTTCTTT. This chain links TRBV7-8 with TRBJ1-1; D unclear. CDR3 length: 15 residues. Germline CDR1 SGHVS, CDR2 FQNEAQ. The V end was cut by 2 bases, the J end by 4 bases, with 14 bases between. Full variable domain (rest looked up from reference TRBV7-8 and TRBJ1-1): GAGVSQSPRYKVAKRGQDVALRCDPISGHVSLFWYQQALGQGPEFLTYFQNEAQLDKSGLPSDRFFAERPEGSVSTLKIQRTQQEDSAVYLCASSLSETIGTEAFFGQGTRLTVV.

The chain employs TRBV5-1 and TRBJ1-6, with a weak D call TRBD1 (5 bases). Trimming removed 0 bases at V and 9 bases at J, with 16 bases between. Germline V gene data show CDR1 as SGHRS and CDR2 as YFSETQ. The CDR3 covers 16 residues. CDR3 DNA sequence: TGCGCCAGCAGCTTGGATCGGGGGTTTGGGGGTTCACCCCTCCACTTT. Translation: CASSLDRGFGGSPLHF.

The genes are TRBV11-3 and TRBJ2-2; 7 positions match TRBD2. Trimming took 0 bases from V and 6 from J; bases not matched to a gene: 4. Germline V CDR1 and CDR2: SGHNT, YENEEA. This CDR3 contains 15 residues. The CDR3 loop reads CASSLEAGASGELFF. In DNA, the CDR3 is TGTGCCAGCAGCTTAGAGGCGGGAGCGTCCGGGGAGCTGTTTTTT.

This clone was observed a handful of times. The CDR3 DNA follows: TGTGCCAGCAACCGCGGATCGACCTACGAGCAGTACTTC. Protein product: CASNRGSTYEQYF. The chain joins TRBV6-5 to TRBJ2-7; D uncertain. This CDR3 has 13 residues. The V gene's germline CDR1 is MNHEY and CDR2 SVGAGI. Trimming shortened V by 7 bases and J by 2 bases, and 12 bases separated the two germline ends.

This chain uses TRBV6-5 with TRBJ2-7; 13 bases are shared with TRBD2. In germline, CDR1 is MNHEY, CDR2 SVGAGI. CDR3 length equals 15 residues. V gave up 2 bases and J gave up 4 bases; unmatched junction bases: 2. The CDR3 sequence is CASSYGLAGVYEQYF. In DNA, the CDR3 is TGTGCCAGCAGTTACGGACTAGCGGGAGTATACGAGCAGTACTTC.

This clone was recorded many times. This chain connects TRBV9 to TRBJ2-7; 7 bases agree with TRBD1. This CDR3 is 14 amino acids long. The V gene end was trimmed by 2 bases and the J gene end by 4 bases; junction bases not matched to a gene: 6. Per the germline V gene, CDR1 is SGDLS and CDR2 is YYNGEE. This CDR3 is CASSVAGGIYEQYF. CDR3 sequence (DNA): TGTGCCAGCAGCGTTGCAGGGGGAATTTACGAGCAGTACTTC.

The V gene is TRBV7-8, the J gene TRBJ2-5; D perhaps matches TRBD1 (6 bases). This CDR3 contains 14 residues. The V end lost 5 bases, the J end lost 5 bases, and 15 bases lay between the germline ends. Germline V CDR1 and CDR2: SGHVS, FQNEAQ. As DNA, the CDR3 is TGTGCCAGCAGCCGACCACAGGGTTTGGAGACCCAGTACTTC. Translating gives CASSRPQGLETQYF.

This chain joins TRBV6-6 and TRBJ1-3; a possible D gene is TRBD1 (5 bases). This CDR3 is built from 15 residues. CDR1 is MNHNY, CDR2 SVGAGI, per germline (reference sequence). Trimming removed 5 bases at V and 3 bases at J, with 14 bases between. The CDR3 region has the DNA TGTGCCAGCAGTACCCCAGGGCGAGGTGGAAACACCATATATTTT. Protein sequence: CASSTPGRGGNTIYF.

CDR3 region: CASSARQYNEQFF. CDR3 bases: TGTGCCAGCAGTGCCAGACAGTACAATGAGCAGTTCTTC. The chain is built from TRBV6-1 and TRBJ2-1; D may be TRBD1 (5 bases). CDR3 length equals 13 residues. Germline V CDR1 and CDR2: MNHNS, SASEGT. V was trimmed by 4 bases and J by 4 bases, leaving 8 bases between them.

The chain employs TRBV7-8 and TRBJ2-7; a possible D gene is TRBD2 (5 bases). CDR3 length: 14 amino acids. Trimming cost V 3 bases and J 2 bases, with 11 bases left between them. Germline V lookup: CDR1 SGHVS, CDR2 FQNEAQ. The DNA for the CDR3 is TGTGCCAGCAGCTTGGGAGACACAACCTACGAGCAGTACTTC. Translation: CASSLGDTTYEQYF.

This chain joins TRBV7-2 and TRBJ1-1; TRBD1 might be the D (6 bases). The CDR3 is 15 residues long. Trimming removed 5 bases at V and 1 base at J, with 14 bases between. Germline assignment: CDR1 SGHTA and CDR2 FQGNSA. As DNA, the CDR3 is TGTGCCAGCAGCCAATCGGGACAAAGGAACACTGAAGCTTTCTTT. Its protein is CASSQSGQRNTEAFF.

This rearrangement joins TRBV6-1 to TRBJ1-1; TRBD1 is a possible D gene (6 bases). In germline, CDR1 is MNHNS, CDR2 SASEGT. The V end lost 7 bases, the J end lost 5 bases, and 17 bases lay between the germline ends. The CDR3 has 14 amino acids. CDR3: CASISTSGVTEAFF. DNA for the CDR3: TGTGCCAGCATCTCCACCTCAGGGGTAACTGAAGCTTTCTTT.

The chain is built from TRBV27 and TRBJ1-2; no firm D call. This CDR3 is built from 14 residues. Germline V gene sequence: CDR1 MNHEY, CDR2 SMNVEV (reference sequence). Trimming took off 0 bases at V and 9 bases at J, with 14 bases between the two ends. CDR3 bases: TGTGCCAGCAGTTTATCCCCCGCCCTAAGTCGCTACACCTTC. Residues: CASSLSPALSRYTF.

Written as DNA, the CDR3 is TGTGCCAGCAGTAGCGGAGGGGGGGCCTACAATGAGCAGTTCTTC. Its protein product is CASSSGGGAYNEQFF. This rearrangement joins TRBV9 to TRBJ2-1, with D perhaps matching TRBD2 (7 bases). Trimming removed 5 bases from V and 2 bases from J, with 14 bases in between. The CDR3 is 15 amino acids. Germline-derived CDR1 and CDR2 are SGDLS and YYNGEE.

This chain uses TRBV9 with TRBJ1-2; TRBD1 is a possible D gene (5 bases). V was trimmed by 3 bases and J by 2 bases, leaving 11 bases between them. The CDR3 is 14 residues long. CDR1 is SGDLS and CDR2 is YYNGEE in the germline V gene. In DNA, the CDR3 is TGTGCCAGCAGCGAGTCAGGGTTGAACTATGGCTACACCTTC. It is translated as CASSESGLNYGYTF.

The CDR3 region is CASSRTGQETQYF. CDR3 bases: TGTGCCAGCTCACGTACAGGTCAAGAGACCCAGTACTTC. The rearrangement uses TRBV18 and TRBJ2-5; tentatively, D is TRBD1 (5 bases). Germline lookup yields CDR1 KGHSH and CDR2 LQKENI. The CDR3 runs 13 residues. V lost 4 bases to trimming and J lost 2 bases, with 8 bases between them.

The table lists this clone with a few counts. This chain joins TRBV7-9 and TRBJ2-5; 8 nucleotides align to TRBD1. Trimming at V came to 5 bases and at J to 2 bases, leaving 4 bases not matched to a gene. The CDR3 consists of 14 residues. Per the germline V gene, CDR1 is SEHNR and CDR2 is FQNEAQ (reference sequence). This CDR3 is CASSKDRGQETQYF. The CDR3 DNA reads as TGTGCCAGCAGCAAAGACAGGGGACAAGAGACCCAGTACTTC.